This entry features one TCR beta chain sequence. Its antigen is unknown. The sample originates from a study of cytomegalovirus exposure and HLA in healthy donors. With 60 Vbeta and 13 Jbeta primers, the PCR was carried out. Profiling relied on immunoSEQ multiplex PCR, and the TCRdb table lists in-frame clones only, not all of them. The repertoire holds some 190,000 clones, with 65% to 85% as singletons. Germline CDR1 reads SGHRS; CDR2 reads YFSETQ. V was shortened by 1 base and J by 6 bases, with 7 bases between the two germline ends. CDR3 length equals 12 residues. Regarding the study as a whole: TCR beta sequences reportedly predicted most subjects' HLA-A and HLA-B alleles accurately. In the analysis, some V segments, TRBV6-2 and TRBV6-3 included, were excluded as indistinguishable.

Sample: PBMCs. V and J are TRBV5-1 and TRBJ1-1, with D possibly TRBD1 on 5 matching bases. The clonotype comes from a girl under 18 in good health and CMV-seropositive. CDR3 nucleotides: TGCGCCAGCAGCTTGTCAGGGCCTGAAGCTTTCTTT. Amino acid sequence: CASSLSGPEAFF.